This T cell receptor (beta chain) was found in a study of tumor-infiltrating lymphocytes in oesophageal squamous cell carcinoma. This clonotype has at least ten counts. MiXCR, run by TCRdb on the PCR reads, gives a single entry per CDR3 protein. The data hold 15,000 to 25,000 distinct CDR3 sequences, with approximately 40% observed a single time. J lost 10 bases, V lost 2 bases, and 4 bases had no gene match. The germline V gene encodes CDR1 MDHEN and CDR2 SYDVKM. The CDR3 is 14 residues long. The specimen sequenced was normal esophageal tissue next to the tumor. This TCR derives from a male donor with esophageal squamous cell carcinoma. This chain links TRBV28 with TRBJ1-6, with TRBD1 identical over 8 bases. CDR3 sequence: CASSLPDRVSPLHF. Written as DNA, the CDR3 is TGTGCCAGCAGTTTACCGGACAGGGTCTCACCCCTCCACTTT.